Listed below are T cell receptor beta chains from one sample, sequenced in a study of T cell responses to AZD1222 COVID-19 vaccine. Assay used: immunoSEQ multiplex PCR; TCRdb lists only in-frame clones, some missing. Among about 84,000 clones listed, roughly nine tenths were seen once. The sample here was peripheral blood, taken on day 0 of AZD1222 vaccination. Source of these receptors: an adult in good health. CDR3s include the opening cysteine and the closing phenylalanine or tryptophan. Fields, in order: D gene, V gene, J gene, clone size, CDR3 protein, CDR3 DNA. A D gene is named only where the DNA matches it firmly. A row's size may be missing; if present it is once, few, many or a size class.

TRBD1	TRBV27	TRBJ1-3	few	CASSLQGALGNTIYF	TGTGCCAGCAGTTTACAGGGGGCGCTTGGAAACACCATATATTTT
NA	TRBV18	TRBJ1-4	NA	CASSPSGREGEKLFF	TGTGCCAGCTCACCGTCCGGCCGGGAAGGGGAAAAACTGTTTTTT
TRBD1	TRBV18	TRBJ1-5	NA	CASSQGTVYSNQPQHF	TGTGCCAGCTCACAGGGGACAGTGTATAGCAATCAGCCCCAGCATTTT
NA	TRBV7-9	TRBJ1-5	NA	CASSDGVQPQHF	TGTGCCAGCAGCGACGGGGTTCAGCCCCAGCATTTT
TRBD2	TRBV24-1	TRBJ2-3	once	CATSDRRLAEAQYF	TGTGCCACCAGTGATCGTAGACTAGCGGAGGCGCAGTATTTT
TRBD1	TRBV19	TRBJ1-2	NA	CASSITGDYGYTF	TGTGCCAGTAGTATAACAGGGGACTATGGCTACACCTTC
NA	TRBV6-5	TRBJ1-5	NA	CASSYAVQPQHF	TGTGCCAGCAGTTACGCCGTCCAGCCCCAGCATTTT
TRBD1	TRBV19	TRBJ1-2	once	CASSTDRGGINGYTF	TGTGCCAGTAGTACCGACAGGGGCGGAATCAATGGCTACACCTTC
NA	TRBV21-1	TRBJ2-3	NA	CASSREAGGRDTQYF	TGTGCCAGCAGCCGGGAAGCGGGAGGCCGGGATACGCAGTATTTT
NA	TRBV18	TRBJ2-3	NA	CASSPMDGSTDTQYF	TGTGCCAGCTCACCAATGGACGGTAGCACAGATACGCAGTATTTT
TRBD2	TRBV10-3	TRBJ2-3	NA	CAIRAGTSGATDTQYF	TGTGCCATCAGAGCCGGGACTAGCGGGGCTACAGATACGCAGTATTTT
TRBD1	TRBV3-1/TRBV3-2	TRBJ1-1	NA	CASSQKGTGVEAFF	TGTGCCAGCAGCCAAAAAGGGACAGGGGTCGAAGCTTTCTTT
NA	TRBV7-2	TRBJ1-5	NA	CASSPFLGEQPQHF	TGTGCCAGCAGCCCTTTCCTCGGCGAGCAGCCCCAGCATTTT
NA	TRBV7-8	TRBJ1-1	NA	CASSLWEVNTEAFF	TGTGCCAGCAGCTTATGGGAGGTGAACACTGAAGCTTTCTTT
TRBD2	TRBV2	TRBJ2-3	NA	CASSAVRTRGATDTQYF	TGTGCCAGCAGTGCAGTGAGGACTAGGGGAGCGACAGATACGCAGTATTTT
TRBD1	TRBV19	TRBJ2-7	NA	CASSMGQFYEQYF	TGTGCCAGTAGTATGGGACAGTTCTACGAGCAGTACTTC
NA	TRBV7-9	TRBJ1-1	NA	CASSLESGWGTEAFF	TGTGCCAGCAGCTTAGAATCGGGGTGGGGCACTGAAGCTTTCTTT
NA	TRBV7-9	TRBJ2-1	few	CASSLDNNEQFF	TGTGCCAGCAGCTTAGATAACAATGAGCAGTTCTTC
NA	TRBV6-5	TRBJ1-2	NA	CASSYAQGPGYTF	TGTGCCAGCAGTTACGCCCAGGGTCCTGGCTACACCTTC
NA	TRBV6-6	TRBJ1-3	NA	CASSYVDTIYF	TGTGCCAGCAGTTATGTAGACACCATATATTTT
TRBD2	TRBV5-4	TRBJ2-1	NA	CASSWTSGSSYNEQFF	TGTGCCAGCAGCTGGACTAGCGGGAGCTCCTACAATGAGCAGTTCTTC
TRBD2	TRBV5-4	TRBJ2-1	NA	CASSLETGGPAEQFF	TGTGCCAGCAGCTTGGAGACGGGAGGGCCGGCTGAGCAGTTCTTC
NA	TRBV15	TRBJ2-5	NA	CATSSATSTGQETQYF	TGTGCCACCAGCAGTGCCACGTCGACAGGCCAAGAGACCCAGTACTTC
NA	TRBV6-5	TRBJ2-3	few	CASKPRGPSTDTQYF	TGTGCCTCCAAACCGAGGGGCCCTAGCACAGATACGCAGTATTTT
NA	TRBV11-2	TRBJ1-6	NA	CASSLEGAHSPLHF	TGTGCCAGCAGCTTAGAAGGGGCTCATTCACCCCTCCACTTT
NA	TRBV19	TRBJ1-2	NA	CASRNPSWEGWYGYTF	TGTGCCAGCAGAAACCCCTCCTGGGAGGGGTGGTATGGCTACACCTTC
NA	TRBV21-1	TRBJ1-4	NA	CASSKAKLTKKLFF	TGTGCCAGCAGCAAGGCTAAACTCACTAAAAAACTGTTTTTT
NA	TRBV7-2	TRBJ1-5	NA	CASSLGIGVGQPQHF	TGTGCCAGCAGCTTAGGAATCGGGGTTGGACAGCCCCAGCATTTT
NA	TRBV4-3	TRBJ1-2	NA	CASSQDGGASYTF	TGCGCCAGCAGCCAAGATGGCGGGGCAAGCTACACCTTC
NA	TRBV3-1/TRBV3-2	TRBJ2-7	NA	CASSQEGLVSYEQYF	TGTGCCAGCAGCCAAGAGGGGCTAGTCTCCTACGAGCAGTACTTC
NA	TRBV30	TRBJ2-7	NA	CAWSVQNGYEQYF	TGTGCCTGGAGTGTACAGAATGGATACGAGCAGTACTTC
NA	TRBV7-3	TRBJ1-2	NA	CASTPQVVFGYTF	TGTGCCAGCACCCCCCAGGTGGTGTTTGGCTACACCTTC
TRBD1	TRBV6-4	TRBJ1-1	NA	CASSAPGQGRVAFF	TGTGCCAGCAGTGCACCGGGACAGGGGAGGGTAGCTTTCTTT
NA	TRBV28	TRBJ1-5	NA	CASSLVGNQPQHF	TGTGCCAGCAGTTTGGTGGGCAATCAGCCCCAGCATTTT
NA	TRBV19	TRBJ2-1	NA	CASTDRQYNEQFF	TGTGCCAGTACCGACAGGCAGTACAATGAGCAGTTCTTC
NA	TRBV27	TRBJ2-3	NA	CASSPANIDTQYF	TGTGCCAGCAGTCCGGCGAATATAGATACGCAGTATTTT
NA	TRBV5-1	TRBJ2-1	NA	CASSLVGETGNEQFF	TGCGCCAGCAGCTTGGTGGGAGAAACCGGGAATGAGCAGTTCTTC
NA	TRBV10-3	TRBJ2-5	NA	CAISESWQETQYF	TGTGCCATCAGTGAGTCCTGGCAAGAGACCCAGTACTTC
NA	TRBV5-1	TRBJ2-1	NA	CASSSPTISTEQFF	TGCGCCAGCAGTTCCCCGACAATAAGCACTGAGCAGTTCTTC
TRBD2	TRBV2	TRBJ2-1	NA	CASNKLAGNEQFF	TGTGCCAGCAATAAGCTAGCGGGTAATGAGCAGTTCTTC
TRBD1	TRBV20-1	TRBJ1-2	once	CSASMTGGRYGYTF	TGCAGTGCTAGTATGACAGGGGGCAGGTATGGCTACACCTTC
NA	TRBV10-2	TRBJ1-1	few	CASSAQNTEAFF	TGCGCCAGCAGTGCTCAGAACACTGAAGCTTTCTTT
NA	TRBV4-1	TRBJ2-5	NA	CASSQWQAETQYF	TGCGCCAGCAGCCAATGGCAGGCCGAGACCCAGTACTTC
NA	TRBV7-9	TRBJ1-6	NA	CASSLEASNSPLHF	TGTGCCAGCAGCTTAGAAGCCAGTAATTCACCCCTCCACTTT
TRBD2	TRBV2	TRBJ2-1	NA	CASNSGRGNEQFF	TGTGCCAGCAATAGCGGGAGAGGAAATGAGCAGTTCTTC
NA	TRBV9	TRBJ1-4	NA	CASSRDPATNEKLFF	TGTGCCAGCAGCCGAGACCCAGCAACTAATGAAAAACTGTTTTTT
TRBD1	TRBV10-3	TRBJ2-7	NA	CAITPGQGPYEQYF	TGTGCCATCACTCCGGGACAGGGCCCCTACGAGCAGTACTTC
NA	TRBV30	TRBJ2-7	NA	CAWSVGSRFEQYF	TGTGCCTGGAGTGTTGGCAGCAGATTCGAGCAGTACTTC
NA	TRBV6-6	TRBJ2-5	NA	CASSYEETQYF	TGTGCCAGCAGTTACGAGGAGACCCAGTACTTC
NA	TRBV7-6	TRBJ1-1	NA	CASSLRAANTEAFF	TGTGCCAGCAGCTTAAGGGCAGCGAACACTGAAGCTTTCTTT
NA	TRBV5-8	TRBJ1-1	NA	CASSSYPTELEAFF	TGTGCCAGCAGCAGTTACCCCACTGAGCTTGAAGCTTTCTTT
NA	TRBV6-5	TRBJ1-1	NA	CASSRLAATEAFF	TGTGCCAGCAGCCGCCTAGCCGCCACTGAAGCTTTCTTT
NA	TRBV5-1	TRBJ1-3	NA	CASSPGGGPGNTIYF	TGCGCCAGCAGCCCTGGCGGAGGGCCTGGAAACACCATATATTTT
NA	TRBV2	TRBJ2-7	NA	CASALGRYEQYF	TGTGCCAGCGCCTTGGGGCGCTACGAGCAGTACTTC
NA	TRBV19	TRBJ1-2	NA	CASSIAFRRNDANYGYTF	TGTGCCAGTAGTATAGCCTTCAGGCGGAACGACGCTAACTATGGCTACACCTTC
NA	TRBV18	TRBJ1-5	NA	CASSPPPSATDSNQPQHF	TGTGCCAGCTCACCACCCCCATCGGCGACAGATAGCAATCAGCCCCAGCATTTT
TRBD1	TRBV7-2	TRBJ1-6	NA	CASSLRTTGGENSPLHF	TGTGCCAGCAGCTTAAGAACAACAGGGGGCGAGAATTCACCCCTCCACTTT
NA	TRBV4-1	TRBJ1-1	NA	CASSQSGGLNTEAFF	TGCGCCAGCAGCCAAAGCGGCGGGTTGAACACTGAAGCTTTCTTT
NA	TRBV19	TRBJ2-7	NA	CASSTGQLNTYEQYF	TGTGCCAGTAGTACCGGACAGCTTAACACCTACGAGCAGTACTTC
TRBD1	TRBV19	TRBJ1-1	NA	CASSKDRGGGKAFF	TGTGCCAGTAGTAAGGACAGGGGAGGGGGGAAAGCTTTCTTT